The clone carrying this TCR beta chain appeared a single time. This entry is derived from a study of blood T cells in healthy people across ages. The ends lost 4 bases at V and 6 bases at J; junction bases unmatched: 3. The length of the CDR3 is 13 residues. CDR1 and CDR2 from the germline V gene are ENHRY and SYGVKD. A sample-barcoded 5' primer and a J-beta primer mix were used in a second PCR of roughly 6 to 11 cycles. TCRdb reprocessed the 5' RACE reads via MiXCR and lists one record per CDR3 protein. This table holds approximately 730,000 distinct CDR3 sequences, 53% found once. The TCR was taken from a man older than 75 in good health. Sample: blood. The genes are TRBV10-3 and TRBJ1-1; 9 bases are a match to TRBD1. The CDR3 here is CAISGTGVSEAFF. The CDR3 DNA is TGTGCCATCAGTGGGACAGGGGTCTCTGAAGCTTTCTTT.